Below, one T cell receptor (beta chain) is given with its context. The antigen is undetermined. This entry belongs to a study of T cell responses to AZD1222 COVID-19 vaccine. Study-wide context: Second doses that came at about 4 or about 12 weeks were put together. Study observations and caveats: Vaccination with two AZD1222 doses was followed by a rise in Spike-specific TCR breadth and depth. At study baseline, merely five or six AZD1222 recipients were seropositive. Clonal diversity may have been underestimated, and the donors were mostly white British, with more females than males.

The CDR3 covers 13 residues. The V end lost 4 bases, the J end lost 6 bases, and 12 bases lay between the germline ends. Profiling relied on immunoSEQ multiplex PCR, and the TCRdb table lists in-frame clones only, not all of them. There are around 170,000 clones in the sample; just over 90% occur only once, and approximately 0.98% lies in the top ten. The receptor's source is an adult in good health. The chain employs TRBV23-1 and TRBJ1-2; tentatively, D is TRBD1 (5 bases). TRBV23-1 is labeled an ORF, and its function is uncertain. This sample comprised peripheral blood, obtained on day 0 of AZD1222 vaccination. Written as DNA, the CDR3 is TGCGCCAGCAGTCTCAGGGATCGGAATGGCTACACCTTC. Translation: CASSLRDRNGYTF.